Listed here are 2 T cell receptor beta chains from one sample, sequenced in a study of cytomegalovirus exposure and HLA in healthy donors. Vbeta (60) and Jbeta (13) primers were used in the PCR. The method was immunoSEQ multiplex PCR; TCRdb's version includes in-frame clones alone and lacks a portion of them. Counted here are about 130,000 clones, around 84% occurring once; the ten biggest clones make up 2% to 3%. Sequenced sample: PBMCs. The receptors shown here come from a man in his fifties or sixties in good health and CMV-seronegative.

The V gene is TRBV4-2, the J gene TRBJ2-2, with 8 nucleotides matching TRBD1. The V and J ends lost 1 base and 1 base, in that order; junction bases with no gene match: 11. Germline assignment: CDR1 LGHNA and CDR2 YNFKEQ. The CDR3 is 19 residues long. CDR3 in amino acids: CASSQGIAGGTGNTGELFF. Written as DNA, the CDR3 is TGTGCCAGCAGCCAAGGGATTGCGGGCGGGACAGGGAACACCGGGGAGCTGTTTTTT.

V gene TRBV30 combines with J gene TRBJ2-7, with 9 nucleotides matching TRBD1. The CDR3 covers 15 residues. Germline V gene lookup returns CDR1 GTSNPN and CDR2 SVGIG (reference sequence). DNA of the CDR3: TGTGCGACCGATTCAATAGGGACAGGGAAGTACGAGCAGTACTTC. Residues: CATDSIGTGKYEQYF.